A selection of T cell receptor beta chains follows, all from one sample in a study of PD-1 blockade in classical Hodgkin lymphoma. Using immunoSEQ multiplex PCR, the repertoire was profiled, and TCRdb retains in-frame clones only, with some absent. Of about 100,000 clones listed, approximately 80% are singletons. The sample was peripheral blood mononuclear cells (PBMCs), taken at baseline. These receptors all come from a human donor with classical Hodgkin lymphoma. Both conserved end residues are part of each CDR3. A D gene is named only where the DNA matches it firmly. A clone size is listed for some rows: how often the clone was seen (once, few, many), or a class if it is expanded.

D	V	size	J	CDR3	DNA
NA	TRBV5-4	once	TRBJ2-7	CASSLAMGASEQYF	TGTGCCAGCAGCTTGGCCATGGGGGCCTCCGAGCAGTACTTC
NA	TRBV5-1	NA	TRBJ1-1	CASSWAPMGNTEAFF	TGCGCCAGCAGCTGGGCTCCTATGGGGAACACTGAAGCTTTCTTT
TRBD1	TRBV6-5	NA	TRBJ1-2	CASTGQGTIPYGYTF	TGTGCCAGCACTGGACAGGGGACAATTCCCTATGGCTACACCTTC
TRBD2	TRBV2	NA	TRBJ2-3	CASNRRLATDTQYF	TGTGCCAGCAATCGCAGACTAGCAACAGATACGCAGTATTTT
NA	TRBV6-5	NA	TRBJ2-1	CASISSGHNEQFF	NA
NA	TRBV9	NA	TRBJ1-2	CASSERAEVNGYTF	TGTGCCAGCAGCGAGAGGGCGGAGGTAAACGGCTACACCTTC
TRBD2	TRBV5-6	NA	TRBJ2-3	CASSLEWTSGRDSTDTQYF	TGTGCCAGCAGCTTGGAGTGGACTAGCGGGAGGGATAGCACAGATACGCAGTATTTT
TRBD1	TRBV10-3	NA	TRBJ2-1	CAISDRDRGSWDEQFF	TGTGCCATCAGTGACCGCGACAGGGGGAGTTGGGATGAGCAGTTCTTC
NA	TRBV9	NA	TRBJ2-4	CASSALPGLAGSLQYF	TGTGCCAGCAGCGCGCTCCCGGGACTCGCTGGATCGCTTCAGTACTTC
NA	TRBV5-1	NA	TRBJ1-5	CASSLEVNQPQHF	TGCGCCAGCAGCTTGGAGGTAAATCAGCCCCAGCATTTT
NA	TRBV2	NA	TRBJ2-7	CASSRTYEQYF	TGTGCCAGCAGTCGGACTTACGAGCAGTACTTC
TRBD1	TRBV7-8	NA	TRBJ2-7	CASSRDRHYEQYF	TGTGCCAGCAGCCGGGACAGGCACTACGAGCAGTACTTC
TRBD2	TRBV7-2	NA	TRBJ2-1	CASSVGSRGRRDEQFF	TGTGCCAGCAGCGTAGGTAGTCGCGGGAGGAGGGATGAGCAGTTCTTC
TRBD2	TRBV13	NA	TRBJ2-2	CASSPGLAGVWPGELFF	TGTGCCAGCAGCCCCGGACTAGCGGGAGTGTGGCCCGGGGAGCTGTTTTTT
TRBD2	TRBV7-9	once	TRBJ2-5	CASSFRKREGGETQYF	TGTGCCAGCAGCTTCCGAAAGCGGGAGGGGGGGGAGACCCAGTACTTC
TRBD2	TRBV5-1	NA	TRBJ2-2	CASSLGPLADTGELFF	TGCGCCAGCAGCTTAGGTCCACTAGCGGACACCGGGGAGCTGTTTTTT
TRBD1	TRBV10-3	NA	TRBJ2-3	CAISDGQGASDTQYF	TGTGCCATCAGTGACGGACAGGGGGCTTCAGATACGCAGTATTTT
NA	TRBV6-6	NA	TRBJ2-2	CASKENPGELFF	TGTGCCAGCAAAGAGAACCCCGGGGAGCTGTTTTTT
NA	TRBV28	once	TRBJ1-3	CATFRGATGNTIYF	TGTGCCACCTTTCGGGGCGCGACAGGAAACACCATATATTTT
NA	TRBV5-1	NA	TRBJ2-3	CASSLRRGTDTQYF	TGCGCCAGCAGCTTGCGTAGGGGCACAGATACGCAGTATTTT